The T cell receptor (beta chain) described here comes from a study of radiotherapy plus CTLA-4 blockade in lung cancer. Trimming shortened V by 4 bases and J by 0 bases, and 6 bases separated the two germline ends. Germline CDR1 LGHNA, CDR2 YSLEER. The CDR3 is made up of 13 amino acids. Clones were sequenced by immunoSEQ multiplex PCR, and TCRdb holds only the in-frame ones, with some missing. The sample records roughly 50,000 clones, approximately 76% being singletons. The specimen comprised peripheral blood, sampled from a patient treated with radiotherapy plus ipilimumab. This clonotype was sampled from a human donor with non-small cell lung cancer who had stable disease on radiotherapy plus ipilimumab. The genes are TRBV4-3 and TRBJ1-2; D gene uncertain. CDR3 sequence: CASSPGANYGYTF. The CDR3, as DNA: TGCGCCAGCAGCCCCGGGGCTAACTATGGCTACACCTTC.